The clone carrying this T cell receptor (beta chain) was counted between two and nine times. What it binds is not known. The sample originates from a study of cytomegalovirus exposure and HLA in healthy donors. Points from the study as a whole: Through in vitro validation, three CMV-associated chains were shown to be specific for CMV antigens.

The study ran its PCR with 60 Vbeta and 13 Jbeta primers. Only in-frame clones appear in the TCRdb table, and some are missing; sequencing was by immunoSEQ multiplex PCR. This table holds 100,000 to 150,000 clones, about 74% found once. V was pared by 2 bases and J by 8 bases, with 12 bases between. CDR3 length equals 13 residues. Germline-derived CDR1 and CDR2 are GTSNPN and SVGIG (reference sequence). J is TRBJ2-2 and V is TRBV30, with D hard to call. The sample consisted of PBMCs. The TCR originated in a male donor in good health and CMV-seronegative. The CDR3 protein is CAWSLRISGELFF. For the CDR3, the DNA is TGTGCCTGGAGTTTGCGTATTTCAGGGGAGCTGTTTTTT.